Presented here are 23 T cell receptor beta chains from one specimen sequenced in a study of response to subunit inactivated influenza vaccine. TCRdb fed the RT-PCR reads into MiXCR, producing one record per CDR3 protein. The sample includes roughly 570,000 distinct CDR3 sequences, approximately 14% of them seen just once. The starting material was PBMCs from blood, obtained about 11 days after vaccination. These receptors all come from a man over 45 who received an inactivated influenza vaccine.

The chain combines TRBV12-3 or TRBV12-4 with TRBJ1-3, with D possibly being TRBD1 (6 bases). Trimming removed 2 bases at V and 8 bases at J, with 13 bases between. The CDR3 is made up of 14 amino acids. CDR3 DNA sequence: TGTGCCAGCAGTTTAAGGGACAACGCGGACACCATATATTTT. Translation: CASSLRDNADTIYF.

To note about this clonotype: The germline gene is not matched at one end of the junction; a read error may be the cause. The J gene is TRBJ2-5, the V gene TRBV5-1; D is perhaps TRBD1 or TRBD2 (5 bases each). This CDR3 is built from 13 residues. CDR1 is SGHRS, CDR2 YFSETQ, per germline. The CDR3: CASMLGDQEAQYF. The CDR3 region has the DNA TGCGCCAGCATGCTAGGGGACCAAGAGGCCCAGTACTTC.

This clonotype was seen more than once but under ten times. The rearrangement uses TRBV5-1 and TRBJ1-1, with 9 bases aligning to TRBD1. J was trimmed by 13 bases and V by 5 bases; bases with no gene match: 30. The CDR3 loop spans 19 amino acids. The V gene's germline CDR1 is SGHRS and CDR2 YFSETQ. As DNA, the CDR3 is TGCGCCAGCAGTACCGAAGGACAGGGGTTTCGACGTCGCGGGGTTCGAGTTTTCTTT. This sequence encodes CASSTEGQGFRRRGVRVFF.

This sequence joins TRBV12-3 or TRBV12-4 and TRBJ2-5; 8 positions agree with TRBD2. V trimming: 5 bases; J trimming: 7 bases; junction bases outside the gene matches: 12. This CDR3 has 15 residues. CDR3 bases: TGTGCCAGCAGTAGGGGATCAACTAGCGGCACGACCCAGTACTTC. It translates to CASSRGSTSGTTQYF.

V usage is TRBV28 and J usage is TRBJ1-5, with TRBD1 matching 9 bases. V was pared by 5 bases and J by 8 bases, with 7 bases of the junction left unmatched. CDR3 length: 14 residues. Looked up from germline, CDR1 is MDHEN and CDR2 is SYDVKM. DNA for the CDR3: TGTGCCAGCAGTAGGGACAGGGACGTGAAGCCCCAGCATTTT. It translates to CASSRDRDVKPQHF.

V usage is TRBV7-2 and J usage is TRBJ2-7, with a possible D match to TRBD2 (5 bases). Per germline, CDR1 SGHTA and CDR2 FQGNSA. This CDR3 is built from 14 residues. Deletions cut 5 bases from V and 2 bases from J, with 13 bases between. The CDR3: CASSPSRETYEQYF. The DNA of the CDR3 is TGTGCCAGCAGCCCTAGTAGGGAGACCTACGAGCAGTACTTC.

The chain has TRBV20-1 and TRBJ1-1; TRBD1 matches at 8 bases. Per germline, CDR1 DFQATT and CDR2 SNEGSKA (reference sequence). Unmatched junction bases numbered 17, after V lost 6 bases and J lost 5 bases. The CDR3 length is 16 residues. The CDR3 nucleotides are TGCAGTGCGATTGACAGGGGTCCTTATAGGGAGACTGAAGCTTTCTTT. This gives the protein CSAIDRGPYRETEAFF.

This clonotype was seen a handful of times. V is TRBV29-1 and J is TRBJ2-7; D gene unclear. CDR3 length: 12 amino acids. Trimming took 5 bases from V and 5 from J, leaving 13 bases between them. Germline CDR1 SQVTM, CDR2 ANQGSEA. DNA for the CDR3: TGCAGCGTTTCGGTGGGGTTCGACGAGCAGTACTTC. Residues: CSVSVGFDEQYF.

CDR3 protein: CTSSSSTSSLTDTQYF. The CDR3 region has the DNA TGCACCAGCAGCTCCTCGACTAGCAGCCTCACAGATACGCAGTATTTT. The chain links TRBV1 to TRBJ2-3; TRBD2 reflects the table's D call only, with no check against the DNA. TRBV1 is a pseudogene locus. The CDR3 contains 16 residues.

The rearrangement links TRBV21-1 to TRBJ2-7; the table names TRBD1, a call not compared with the DNA. TRBV21-1 is a recognized pseudogene. The CDR3 has 14 residues. This CDR3 reads CAGRGGDSSYEQYF. CDR3 in DNA: TGTGCCGGCCGGGGCGGGGATAGCTCCTACGAGCAGTACTTC.

This clonotype was detected a few times. The genes are TRBV29-1 and TRBJ2-7; TRBD1 aligns across 8 bases. This CDR3 comprises 12 residues. CDR1 SQVTM and CDR2 ANQGSEA come from the germline V gene. The V and J ends lost 6 bases and 4 bases, in that order; junction bases with no gene match: 5. This CDR3 is CSVRQGRYEQYF. The CDR3 nucleotides read TGCAGCGTGCGACAGGGGAGATACGAGCAGTACTTC.

This clonotype has just a few counts. The V gene is TRBV28, the J gene TRBJ1-6; 8 bases match TRBD1. V shed 10 bases and J 10 bases; nucleotides not matched to a gene: 9. This CDR3 has 13 amino acids. In germline, CDR1 is MDHEN, CDR2 SYDVKM. The CDR3 spells CATSSTGVSPLHF. The CDR3 nucleotides are TGTGCCACCTCCTCGACAGGGGTCTCACCCCTCCACTTT.

V usage is TRBV14 and J usage is TRBJ1-3; D is unresolved. This CDR3 is built from 16 residues. Trimming removed 1 base from V and 1 base from J, with 11 bases in between. CDR1 SGHDN and CDR2 FVKESK come from the germline V gene. This chain's CDR3 is CASSQVNRYSGNTIYF. The DNA for the CDR3 is TGTGCCAGCAGCCAAGTGAACAGATATTCTGGAAACACCATATATTTT.

This clonotype has only a few counts. The chain links TRBV5-1 to TRBJ1-3; TRBD1 matches at 7 bases. The CDR3 has 15 residues. Losses at the gene ends were 0 bases for V and 2 bases for J; bases not matched to a gene: 2. The V gene's germline CDR1 is SGHRS and CDR2 YFSETQ. In DNA, the CDR3 is TGCGCCAGCAGCTTGGAGGGGGCGACTGGAAACACCATATATTTT. This sequence encodes CASSLEGATGNTIYF.

The V call is TRBV20-1, the J call TRBJ2-3; 13 bases fit TRBD2. V trimming: 2 bases; J trimming: 2 bases; junction bases outside the gene matches: 4. Germline assignment: CDR1 DFQATT and CDR2 SNEGSKA (reference sequence). The CDR3 spans 16 residues. The CDR3 sequence: CSARTGLAGDTDTQYF. The CDR3 DNA reads as TGCAGTGCTAGAACAGGACTAGCGGGAGACACAGATACGCAGTATTTT.

The chain has TRBV5-1 and TRBJ2-1, with unresolved D. The CDR3 covers 15 residues. Trimming removed 0 bases at V and 5 bases at J, with 12 bases between. Germline CDR1 reads SGHRS; CDR2 reads YFSETQ. CDR3 region: CASSLVRTRDNEQFF. The CDR3 nucleotides read TGCGCCAGCAGCTTGGTTCGTACCCGGGACAATGAGCAGTTCTTC. The whole variable domain, filled in from reference TRBV5-1 and TRBJ2-1, reads KAGVTQTPRYLIKTRGQQVTLSCSPISGHRSVSWYQQTPGQGLQFLFEYFSETQRNKGNFPGRFSGRQFSNSRSEMNVSTLELGDSALYLCASSLVRTRDNEQFFGPGTRLTVL.

V gene TRBV7-2 combines with J gene TRBJ1-5; D call uncertain. CDR3 length equals 15 residues. The V end lost 3 bases, the J end lost 0 bases, and 9 bases lay between the germline ends. Germline CDR1 is SGHTA and CDR2 is FQGNSA. In nucleotides, the CDR3 is TGTGCCAGCAGCTTTGCCGACTATAGCAATCAGCCCCAGCATTTT. Translated: CASSFADYSNQPQHF.

Here the CDR3 reads CASSLRFPRGDEQFF. CDR3 DNA sequence: TGTGCCAGCAGTTTAAGATTCCCCCGGGGCGATGAGCAGTTCTTC. The V and J genes are TRBV28 and TRBJ2-1, with D perhaps being TRBD1 or TRBD2 (5 bases each). The CDR3 sequence is 15 residues long. The V and J ends lost 2 bases and 8 bases respectively, with 16 bases between them. Germline V gene data show CDR1 as MDHEN and CDR2 as SYDVKM.

This clonotype was seen more than once but under ten times. V gene TRBV5-1 combines with J gene TRBJ1-1; D not certain. V lost 5 bases to trimming and J lost 0 bases, with 8 bases between them. The length of the CDR3 is 13 residues. Germline loops: CDR1 SGHRS, CDR2 YFSETQ. CDR3: CASRKFMNTEAFF. The CDR3 region has the DNA TGCGCCAGCAGAAAGTTCATGAACACTGAAGCTTTCTTT.

V is TRBV11-2 and J is TRBJ2-1, with TRBD2 matching 8 bases. The germline V gene encodes CDR1 SGHAT and CDR2 FQNNGV. The CDR3 loop spans 18 amino acids. The trim removed 1 base at V and 3 bases at J, leaving 11 bases unmatched. The CDR3 DNA sequence: TGTGCCAGCAGCTTAGTCCTTGGAACGGGGGGGGTCTACAATGAGCAGTTCTTC. Translation gives CASSLVLGTGGVYNEQFF.

The chain is built from TRBV29-1 and TRBJ2-5, with D perhaps assigned TRBD1 or TRBD2 (5 bases each). This CDR3 is built from 13 residues. Germline-derived CDR1 and CDR2 are SQVTM and ANQGSEA. V lost 7 bases, J lost 0 bases, and 12 bases lay in between. This CDR3 reads CSGDPGNQETQYF. In nucleotides, the CDR3 is TGCAGCGGGGACCCAGGAAACCAAGAGACCCAGTACTTC.

The chain joins TRBV29-1 to TRBJ2-7, with D possibly being TRBD1 (6 bases). Germline V gene data show CDR1 as SQVTM and CDR2 as ANQGSEA. Trimming left V 2 bases short and J 0 bases short, with 14 bases between. CDR3 length: 15 amino acids. The CDR3 DNA reads TGCAGCGTTGAAACGGACAGAAGGGGCTCCTACGAGCAGTACTTC. It specifies CSVETDRRGSYEQYF.

The chain recombines TRBV10-3 with TRBJ2-6; 9 nucleotides align to TRBD1. J lost 0 bases, V lost 10 bases, and 16 bases had no gene match. Germline V lookup: CDR1 ENHRY, CDR2 SYGVKD. The CDR3 is 19 residues long. The CDR3 is CATTGNRDRVTSGANVLTF. The CDR3 nucleotides read TGTGCCACCACAGGGAACAGGGACAGGGTGACCTCTGGGGCCAACGTCCTGACTTTC.